A selection of T cell receptor beta chains follows, all from one sample in a study of cytomegalovirus exposure and HLA in healthy donors. TCRdb keeps only in-frame clones here, not all; method: immunoSEQ multiplex PCR. In the table there are around 200,000 clones, about 80% of which are singletons. The material sequenced was PBMCs. The source is a woman aged 50 to 65 in good health and CMV-seronegative. CDR3s include the opening cysteine and the closing phenylalanine or tryptophan. The D gene is left open where the match is weak. Only some rows state a clone size, as once, few, many or a class for expanded clones.

size: -
V: TRBV28
length: 19
D: TRBD1
J: TRBJ1-3
CDR3: CASSLILGGQGPSGNTIYF
DNA: TGTGCCAGCAGTCTTATCTTGGGGGGACAGGGGCCCTCTGGAAACACCATATATTTT

size: few
V: TRBV11-2
length: 18
D: -
J: TRBJ1-3
CDR3: CASSPRVAVRSSGNTIYF
DNA: TGTGCCAGCAGCCCCAGGGTGGCGGTGAGAAGCTCTGGAAACACCATATATTTT

size: -
V: TRBV2
length: 10
D: -
J: TRBJ2-3
CDR3: CASRDSPGYF
DNA: TGTGCCAGCAGAGACTCCCCGGGGTATTTT

size: once
V: TRBV7-9
length: 14
D: -
J: TRBJ2-2
CDR3: CASSFVRAGGELFF
DNA: TGTGCCAGCAGCTTTGTCAGGGCTGGCGGGGAGCTGTTTTTT

size: -
V: TRBV28
length: 18
D: TRBD1
J: TRBJ2-6
CDR3: CASRPPGQGLPGANVLTF
DNA: TGTGCCAGCAGGCCTCCGGGACAGGGACTGCCAGGGGCCAACGTCCTGACTTTC

size: -
V: TRBV18
length: 14
D: TRBD1
J: TRBJ1-1
CDR3: CASSPDRGFTEAFF
DNA: TGTGCCAGCTCACCGGACAGGGGGTTCACTGAAGCTTTCTTT

size: -
V: TRBV5-4
length: 14
D: -
J: TRBJ2-2
CDR3: CASTARGNTGELFF
DNA: TGTGCCAGCACCGCGCGGGGGAACACCGGGGAGCTGTTTTTT

size: few
V: TRBV27
length: 13
D: TRBD1
J: TRBJ1-4
CDR3: CASSYQGDEKLFF
DNA: TGTGCCAGCAGTTACCAGGGGGATGAAAAACTGTTTTTT

size: -
V: TRBV19
length: 17
D: -
J: TRBJ2-6
CDR3: CASTPVGGRSGANVLTF
DNA: TGTGCCAGTACCCCCGTGGGAGGCCGCTCTGGGGCCAACGTCCTGACTTTC

size: -
V: TRBV5-8
length: 14
D: TRBD1
J: TRBJ2-5
CDR3: CASSLVSGGGEQYF
DNA: TGTGCCAGCAGCTTGGTTTCAGGGGGCGGTGAGCAGTACTTC

size: -
V: TRBV27
length: 14
D: -
J: TRBJ1-2
CDR3: CASSLKGEGYGYTF
DNA: TGTGCCAGCAGTTTGAAGGGGGAGGGCTATGGCTACACCTTC

size: -
V: TRBV5-1
length: 15
D: -
J: TRBJ1-1
CDR3: CASSLNTVPNTEAFF
DNA: TGCGCCAGCAGCTTGAATACGGTACCTAACACTGAAGCTTTCTTT

size: -
V: TRBV5-1
length: 15
D: TRBD1
J: TRBJ2-7
CDR3: CASSLAQAGGYEQYF
DNA: TGCGCCAGCAGCTTGGCCCAGGCAGGGGGCTACGAGCAGTACTTC

size: -
V: TRBV6-5
length: 15
D: -
J: TRBJ1-3
CDR3: CASSYGPPSGNTIYF
DNA: TGTGCCAGCAGTTACGGGCCGCCTTCTGGAAACACCATATATTTT

size: -
V: TRBV20-1
length: 10
D: -
J: TRBJ2-1
CDR3: CSASNNEQFF
DNA: TGCAGTGCTAGCAACAATGAGCAGTTCTTC

size: -
V: TRBV9
length: 16
D: -
J: TRBJ1-2
CDR3: CASSASTRAETYGYTF
DNA: TGTGCCAGCAGCGCATCGACTAGGGCAGAAACCTATGGCTACACCTTC

size: few
V: TRBV6-4
length: 15
D: -
J: TRBJ2-2
CDR3: CASSDSGTNTGELFF
DNA: TGTGCCAGCAGTGATTCCGGGACAAACACCGGGGAGCTGTTTTTT

size: -
V: TRBV11-2
length: 15
D: -
J: TRBJ1-6
CDR3: CASSLDGYRGSPLHF
DNA: TGTGCCAGCAGCTTAGACGGGTATCGGGGTTCACCCCTCCACTTT

size: -
V: TRBV4-1
length: 13
D: -
J: TRBJ2-3
CDR3: CASSQDSGDTQYF
DNA: TGCGCCAGCAGCCAAGATTCCGGGGATACGCAGTATTTT

size: -
V: TRBV2
length: 16
D: -
J: TRBJ1-2
CDR3: CASSEYSELRAGGYTF
DNA: TGTGCCAGCAGTGAATATAGTGAACTTCGAGCAGGGGGCTACACCTTC

size: -
V: TRBV7-6
length: 15
D: -
J: TRBJ1-6
CDR3: CASSLADSNNSPLHF
DNA: TGTGCCAGCAGCTTAGCAGATTCTAATAATTCACCCCTCCACTTT

size: -
V: TRBV6-1
length: 14
D: -
J: TRBJ1-6
CDR3: CASSYQSYNSPLHF
DNA: TGTGCCAGCAGTTATCAGTCATATAATTCACCCCTCCACTTT

size: few
V: TRBV7-2
length: 15
D: -
J: TRBJ1-1
CDR3: CASSLDRPVNTEAFF
DNA: TGTGCCAGCAGCTTAGATCGTCCCGTGAACACTGAAGCTTTCTTT

size: -
V: TRBV7-9
length: 13
D: -
J: TRBJ2-5
CDR3: CSSRGGAVTTQYF
DNA: TGTTCCAGCAGAGGGGGGGCCGTTACGACCCAGTACTTC

size: -
V: TRBV30
length: 13
D: -
J: TRBJ2-7
CDR3: CAWISPRSYEQYF
DNA: TGTGCCTGGATCTCTCCCCGTTCCTACGAGCAGTACTTC

size: -
V: TRBV19
length: 13
D: -
J: TRBJ1-1
CDR3: CASSIQINTEAFF
DNA: TGTGCCAGTAGTATCCAGATAAACACTGAAGCTTTCTTT

size: -
V: TRBV19
length: 14
D: TRBD1
J: TRBJ1-6
CDR3: CASRDGQGNSPLHF
DNA: TGTGCCAGTAGGGATGGACAGGGGAATTCACCCCTCCACTTT

size: -
V: TRBV5-4
length: 13
D: -
J: TRBJ1-1
CDR3: CASSQDLGDTAFF
DNA: TGTGCCAGCAGCCAAGATCTGGGCGACACGGCTTTCTTT

size: once
V: TRBV7-2
length: 16
D: TRBD2
J: TRBJ2-3
CDR3: CASSLVATSGTDTQYF
DNA: TGTGCCAGCAGCTTAGTTGCGACTAGCGGCACAGATACGCAGTATTTT

size: once
V: TRBV11-3
length: 14
D: TRBD2
J: TRBJ2-1
CDR3: CASSFGLAGVEQFF
DNA: TGTGCCAGCAGCTTTGGACTAGCGGGAGTTGAGCAGTTCTTC

size: -
V: TRBV4-1
length: 15
D: -
J: TRBJ2-7
CDR3: CASSQDRGGRYEQYF
DNA: TGCGCCAGCAGCCAAGATAGGGGGGGCCGCTACGAGCAGTACTTC

size: -
V: TRBV7-9
length: 17
D: -
J: TRBJ2-7
CDR3: CASSLLASAGRTYEQYF
DNA: TGTGCCAGCAGCTTATTGGCGTCCGCAGGGAGGACTTACGAGCAGTACTTC

size: -
V: TRBV5-1
length: 16
D: TRBD2
J: TRBJ2-1
CDR3: CASSLVTGTSGNEQFF
DNA: TGCGCCAGCAGCTTGGTCACCGGGACTAGCGGGAATGAGCAGTTCTTC

size: -
V: TRBV2
length: 18
D: TRBD1
J: TRBJ2-7
CDR3: CASKTPGQGSSSSYEQYF
DNA: TGTGCCAGCAAAACCCCGGGACAGGGGTCCTCGAGCTCCTACGAGCAGTACTTC

size: -
V: TRBV28
length: 15
D: -
J: TRBJ2-7
CDR3: CASLTTRFGRGEQYF
DNA: TGTGCCAGCCTAACCACCCGATTTGGGAGAGGCGAGCAGTACTTC

size: -
V: TRBV5-1
length: 15
D: TRBD1
J: TRBJ1-5
CDR3: CASSLGDRENQPQHF
DNA: TGCGCCAGCAGCTTGGGGGACAGGGAAAATCAGCCCCAGCATTTT

size: -
V: TRBV6-5
length: 15
D: -
J: TRBJ1-5
CDR3: CASSPNQGSNQPQHF
DNA: TGTGCCAGCAGTCCGAATCAGGGAAGCAATCAGCCCCAGCATTTT

size: -
V: TRBV19
length: 15
D: TRBD1
J: TRBJ1-4
CDR3: CASSTGQATNEKLFF
DNA: TGTGCCAGTAGTACAGGACAGGCAACTAATGAAAAACTGTTTTTT

size: -
V: TRBV6-6
length: 13
D: -
J: TRBJ2-2
CDR3: CASRFGSAGELFF
DNA: TGTGCCAGCAGGTTCGGGTCAGCCGGGGAGCTGTTTTTT

size: -
V: TRBV14
length: 22
D: TRBD2
J: TRBJ2-4
CDR3: CASSQDLSGTSGRASAKNIQYF
DNA: TGTGCCAGCAGCCAAGACCTAAGCGGGACTAGCGGGAGAGCGTCAGCCAAAAACATTCAGTACTTC